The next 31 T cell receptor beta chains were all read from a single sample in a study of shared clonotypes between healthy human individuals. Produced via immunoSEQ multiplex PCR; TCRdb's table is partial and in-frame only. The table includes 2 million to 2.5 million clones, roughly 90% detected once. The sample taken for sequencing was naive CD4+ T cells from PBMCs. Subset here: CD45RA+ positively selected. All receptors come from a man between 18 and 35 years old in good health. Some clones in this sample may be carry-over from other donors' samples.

DNA for the CDR3: TGTGCCTGGAGTCCCGGGACAGCAGAAGAGACCCAGTACTTC. Translation gives CAWSPGTAEETQYF. The rearrangement links TRBV30 to TRBJ2-5, with 7 positions matching TRBD1. CDR1 is GTSNPN, CDR2 SVGIG, per germline (reference sequence). The CDR3 runs 14 residues. J lost 3 bases, V lost 2 bases, and 6 bases had no gene match.

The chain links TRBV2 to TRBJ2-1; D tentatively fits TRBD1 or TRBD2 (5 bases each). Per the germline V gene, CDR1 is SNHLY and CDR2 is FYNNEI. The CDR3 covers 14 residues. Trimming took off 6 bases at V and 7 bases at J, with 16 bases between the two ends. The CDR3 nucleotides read TGTGCCAGCAGCCCGCTGAGGGGTAGGAATGAGCAGTTCTTC. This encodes CASSPLRGRNEQFF. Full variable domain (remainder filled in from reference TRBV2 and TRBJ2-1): EPEVTQTPSHQVTQMGQEVILRCVPISNHLYFYWYRQILGQKVEFLVSFYNNEISEKSEIFDDQFSVERPDGSNFTLKIRSTKLEDSAMYFCASSPLRGRNEQFFGPGTRLTVL.

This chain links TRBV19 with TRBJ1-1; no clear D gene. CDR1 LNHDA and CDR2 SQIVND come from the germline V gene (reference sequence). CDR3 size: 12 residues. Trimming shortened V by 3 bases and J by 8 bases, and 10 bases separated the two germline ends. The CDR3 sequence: CASSMEGFEAFF. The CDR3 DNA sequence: TGTGCCAGTAGTATGGAAGGGTTCGAAGCTTTCTTT.

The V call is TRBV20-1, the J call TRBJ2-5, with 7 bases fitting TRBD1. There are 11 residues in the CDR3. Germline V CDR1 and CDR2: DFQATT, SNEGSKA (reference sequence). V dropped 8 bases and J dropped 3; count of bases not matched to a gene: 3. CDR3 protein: CSTGTEETQYF. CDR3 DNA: TGCAGTACCGGGACAGAAGAGACCCAGTACTTC.

CDR3: CASSLDPEGANVLTF. The CDR3 nucleotides are TGTGCCAGCAGCTTAGATCCGGAAGGGGCCAACGTCCTGACTTTC. The genes are TRBV7-3 and TRBJ2-6; D is uncertain. Per germline, CDR1 SGHTA and CDR2 FQGTGA. V lost 2 bases to trimming and J lost 4 bases, with 9 bases between them. CDR3 length: 15 residues.

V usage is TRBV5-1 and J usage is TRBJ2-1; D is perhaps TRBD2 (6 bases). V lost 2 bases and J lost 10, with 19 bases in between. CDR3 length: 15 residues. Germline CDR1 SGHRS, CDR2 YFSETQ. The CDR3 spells CASSLVSGPSQEQFF. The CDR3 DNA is TGCGCCAGCAGCTTAGTTAGCGGACCCTCCCAGGAGCAGTTCTTC.

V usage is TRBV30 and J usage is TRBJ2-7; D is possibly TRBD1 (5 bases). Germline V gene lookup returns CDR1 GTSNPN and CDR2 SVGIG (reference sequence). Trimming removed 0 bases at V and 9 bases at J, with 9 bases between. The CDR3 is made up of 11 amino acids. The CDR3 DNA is TGTGCCTGGAGTGTCAGGGAAAGGCAGTACTTC. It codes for CAWSVRERQYF.

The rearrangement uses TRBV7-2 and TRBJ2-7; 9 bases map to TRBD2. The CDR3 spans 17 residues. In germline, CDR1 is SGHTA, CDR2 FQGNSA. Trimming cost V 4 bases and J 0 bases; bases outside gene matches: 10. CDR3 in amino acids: CASSSRMTSGSSYEQYF. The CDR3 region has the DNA TGTGCCAGCAGCTCACGGATGACTAGCGGAAGCTCCTACGAGCAGTACTTC.

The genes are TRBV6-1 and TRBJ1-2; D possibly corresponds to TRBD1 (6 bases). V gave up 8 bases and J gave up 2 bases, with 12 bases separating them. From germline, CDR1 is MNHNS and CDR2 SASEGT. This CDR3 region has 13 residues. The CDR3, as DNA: TGTGCCAGCCGGACAGCTCGGAACTATGGCTACACCTTC. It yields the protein CASRTARNYGYTF.

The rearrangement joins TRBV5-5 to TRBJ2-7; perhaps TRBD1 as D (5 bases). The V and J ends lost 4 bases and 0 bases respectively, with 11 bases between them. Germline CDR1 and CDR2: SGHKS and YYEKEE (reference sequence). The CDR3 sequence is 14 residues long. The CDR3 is CASSVTVNSYEQYF. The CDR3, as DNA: TGTGCCAGCAGCGTGACAGTGAACTCCTACGAGCAGTACTTC.

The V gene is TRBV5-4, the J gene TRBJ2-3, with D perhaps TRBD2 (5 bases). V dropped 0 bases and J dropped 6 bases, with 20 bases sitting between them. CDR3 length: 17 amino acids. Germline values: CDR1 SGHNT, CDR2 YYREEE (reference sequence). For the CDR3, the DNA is TGTGCCAGCAGCTTGGAGGCCACCTTAAGGGCGGGTGATACGCAGTATTTT. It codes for CASSLEATLRAGDTQYF. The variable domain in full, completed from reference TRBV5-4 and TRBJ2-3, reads ETGVTQSPTHLIKTRGQQVTLRCSSQSGHNTVSWYQQALGQGPQFIFQYYREEENGRGNFPPRFSGLQFPNYSSELNVNALELDDSALYLCASSLEATLRAGDTQYFGPGTRLTVL.

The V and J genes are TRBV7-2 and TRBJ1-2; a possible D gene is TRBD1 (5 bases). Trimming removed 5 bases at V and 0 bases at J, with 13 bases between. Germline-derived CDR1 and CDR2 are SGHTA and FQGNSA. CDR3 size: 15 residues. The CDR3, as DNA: TGTGCCAGCAGCGGACATCTTTCAGCTAACTATGGCTACACCTTC. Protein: CASSGHLSANYGYTF.

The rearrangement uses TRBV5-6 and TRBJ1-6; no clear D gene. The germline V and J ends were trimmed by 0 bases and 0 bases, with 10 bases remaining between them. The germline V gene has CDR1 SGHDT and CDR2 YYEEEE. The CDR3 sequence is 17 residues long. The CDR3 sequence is CASSLVGRSSYNSPLHF. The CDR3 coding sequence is TGTGCCAGCAGCTTGGTTGGCAGAAGCTCCTATAATTCACCCCTCCACTTT.

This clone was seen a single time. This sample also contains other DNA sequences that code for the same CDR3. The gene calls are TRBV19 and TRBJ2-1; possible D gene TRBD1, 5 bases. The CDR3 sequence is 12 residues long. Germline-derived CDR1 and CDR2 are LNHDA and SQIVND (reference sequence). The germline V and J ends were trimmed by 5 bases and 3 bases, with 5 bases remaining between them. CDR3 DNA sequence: TGTGCCAGTAGTGACAGCTACAATGAGCAGTTCTTC. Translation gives CASSDSYNEQFF.

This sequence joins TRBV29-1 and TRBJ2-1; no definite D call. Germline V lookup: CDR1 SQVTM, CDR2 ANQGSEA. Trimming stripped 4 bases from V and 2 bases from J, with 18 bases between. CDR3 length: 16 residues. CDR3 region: CSVGAYAPETYNEQFF. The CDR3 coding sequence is TGCAGCGTTGGGGCGTATGCGCCCGAGACCTACAATGAGCAGTTCTTC.

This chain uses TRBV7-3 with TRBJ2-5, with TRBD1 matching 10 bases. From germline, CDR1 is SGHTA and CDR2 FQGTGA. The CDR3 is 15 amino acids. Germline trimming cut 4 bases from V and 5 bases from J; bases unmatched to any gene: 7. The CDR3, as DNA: TGTGCCAGCAGCTCCGGGGGACAGGGGCGCGAGACCCAGTACTTC. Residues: CASSSGGQGRETQYF. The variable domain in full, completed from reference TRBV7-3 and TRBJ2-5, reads GAGVSQTPSNKVTEKGKYVELRCDPISGHTALYWYRQSLGQGPEFLIYFQGTGAADDSGLPNDRFFAVRPEGSVSTLKIQRTERGDSAVYLCASSSGGQGRETQYFGPGTRLLVL.

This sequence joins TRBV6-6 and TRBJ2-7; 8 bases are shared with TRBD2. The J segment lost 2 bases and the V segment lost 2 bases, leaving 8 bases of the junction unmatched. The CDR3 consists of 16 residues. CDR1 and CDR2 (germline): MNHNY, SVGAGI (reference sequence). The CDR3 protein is CASSYRSGGPPYEQYF. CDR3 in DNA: TGTGCCAGCAGTTACCGGTCGGGAGGGCCCCCCTACGAGCAGTACTTC.

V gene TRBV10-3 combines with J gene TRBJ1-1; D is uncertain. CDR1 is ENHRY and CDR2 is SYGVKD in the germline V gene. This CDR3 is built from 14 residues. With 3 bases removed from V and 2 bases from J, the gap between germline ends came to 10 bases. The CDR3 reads CAISDPGSNTEAFF. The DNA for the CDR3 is TGTGCCATCAGTGACCCCGGGAGTAACACTGAAGCTTTCTTT.

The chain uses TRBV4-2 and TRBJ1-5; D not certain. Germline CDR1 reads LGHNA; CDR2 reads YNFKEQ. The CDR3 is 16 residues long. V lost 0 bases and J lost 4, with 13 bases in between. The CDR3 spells CASSQEANSRNQPQHF. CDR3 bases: TGTGCCAGCAGCCAAGAGGCGAACAGCCGGAATCAGCCCCAGCATTTT.

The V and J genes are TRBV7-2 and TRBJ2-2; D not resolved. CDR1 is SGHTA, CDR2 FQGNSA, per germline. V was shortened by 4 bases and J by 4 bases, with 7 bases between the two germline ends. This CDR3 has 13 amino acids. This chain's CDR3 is CASSSKPTGELFF. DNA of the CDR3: TGTGCCAGCAGCTCGAAACCCACCGGGGAGCTGTTTTTT.

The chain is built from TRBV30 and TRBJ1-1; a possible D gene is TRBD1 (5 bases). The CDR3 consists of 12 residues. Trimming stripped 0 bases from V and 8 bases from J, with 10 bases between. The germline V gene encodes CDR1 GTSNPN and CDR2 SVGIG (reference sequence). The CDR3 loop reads CAWSVTGTEAFF. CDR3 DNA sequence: TGTGCCTGGAGTGTAACAGGTACCGAAGCTTTCTTT. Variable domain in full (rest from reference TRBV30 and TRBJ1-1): SQTIHQWPATLVQPVGSPLSLECTVEGTSNPNLYWYRQAAGRGLQLLFYSVGIGQISSEVPQNLSASRPQDRQFILSSKKLLLSDSGFYLCAWSVTGTEAFFGQGTRLTVV.

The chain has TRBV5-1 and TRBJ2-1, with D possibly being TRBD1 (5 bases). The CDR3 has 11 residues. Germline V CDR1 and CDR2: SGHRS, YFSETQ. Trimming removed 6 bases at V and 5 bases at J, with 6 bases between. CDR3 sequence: CASIRDNEQFF. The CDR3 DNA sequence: TGCGCCAGCATCAGGGACAATGAGCAGTTCTTC. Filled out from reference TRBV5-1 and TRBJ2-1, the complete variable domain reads KAGVTQTPRYLIKTRGQQVTLSCSPISGHRSVSWYQQTPGQGLQFLFEYFSETQRNKGNFPGRFSGRQFSNSRSEMNVSTLELGDSALYLCASIRDNEQFFGPGTRLTVL.

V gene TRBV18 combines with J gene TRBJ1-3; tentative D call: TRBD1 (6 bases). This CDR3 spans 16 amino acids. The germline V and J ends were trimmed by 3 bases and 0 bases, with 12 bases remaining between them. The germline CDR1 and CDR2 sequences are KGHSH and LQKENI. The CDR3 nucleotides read TGTGCCAGCTCACCGCAACAGGGAAACTCTGGAAACACCATATATTTT. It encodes CASSPQQGNSGNTIYF. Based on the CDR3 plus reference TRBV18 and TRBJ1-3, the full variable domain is NAGVMQNPRHLVRRRGQEARLRCSPMKGHSHVYWYRQLPEEGLKFMVYLQKENIIDESGMPKERFSAEFPKEGPSILRIQQVVRGDSAAYFCASSPQQGNSGNTIYFGEGSWLTVV.

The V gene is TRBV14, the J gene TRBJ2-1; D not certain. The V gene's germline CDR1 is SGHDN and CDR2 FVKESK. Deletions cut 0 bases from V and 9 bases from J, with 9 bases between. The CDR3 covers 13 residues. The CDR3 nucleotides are TGTGCCAGCAGCCAAGATGGTGTGGGTGAGCAGTTCTTC. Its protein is CASSQDGVGEQFF.

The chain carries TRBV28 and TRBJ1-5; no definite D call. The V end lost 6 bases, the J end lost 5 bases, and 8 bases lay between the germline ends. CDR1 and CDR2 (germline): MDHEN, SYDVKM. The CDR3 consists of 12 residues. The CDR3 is CASREVDQPQHF. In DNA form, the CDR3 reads TGTGCCAGCAGGGAGGTTGATCAGCCCCAGCATTTT.

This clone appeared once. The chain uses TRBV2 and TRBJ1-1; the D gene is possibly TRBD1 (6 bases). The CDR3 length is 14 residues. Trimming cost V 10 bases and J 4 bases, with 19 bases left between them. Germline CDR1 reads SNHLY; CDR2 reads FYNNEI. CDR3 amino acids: CAILSHREPTEAFF. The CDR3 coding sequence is TGTGCCATCCTCTCCCACAGGGAACCCACTGAAGCTTTCTTT.

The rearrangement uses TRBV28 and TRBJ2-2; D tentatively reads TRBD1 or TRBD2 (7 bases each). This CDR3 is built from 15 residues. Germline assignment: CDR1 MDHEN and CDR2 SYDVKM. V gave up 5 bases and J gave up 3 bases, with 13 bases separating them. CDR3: CASSLQGGYTGELFF. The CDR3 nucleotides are TGTGCCAGCAGTCTGCAGGGGGGGTACACCGGGGAGCTGTTTTTT.

The CDR3, as DNA: TGTGCCAGCCGTTCGGAAACTTCTGGAAACACCATATATTTT. Residues: CASRSETSGNTIYF. The chain has TRBV6-6 and TRBJ1-3; D is undetermined. V gave up 8 bases and J gave up 1 base, with 12 bases separating them. The CDR3 is made up of 14 amino acids. Germline assignment: CDR1 MNHNY and CDR2 SVGAGI (reference sequence).

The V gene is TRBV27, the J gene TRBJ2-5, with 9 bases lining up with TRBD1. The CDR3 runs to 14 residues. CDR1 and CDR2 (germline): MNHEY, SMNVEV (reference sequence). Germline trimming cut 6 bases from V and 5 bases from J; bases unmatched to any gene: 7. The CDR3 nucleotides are TGTGCCAGCAGGATACAGGGGGCAGGGGAGACCCAGTACTTC. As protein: CASRIQGAGETQYF.

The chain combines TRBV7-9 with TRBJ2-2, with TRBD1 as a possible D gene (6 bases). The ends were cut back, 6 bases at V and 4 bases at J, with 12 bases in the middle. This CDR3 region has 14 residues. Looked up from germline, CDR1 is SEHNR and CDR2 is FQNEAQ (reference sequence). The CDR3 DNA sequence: TGTGCCAGCAGTTCAACAGGGTTCACCGGGGAGCTGTTTTTT. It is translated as CASSSTGFTGELFF. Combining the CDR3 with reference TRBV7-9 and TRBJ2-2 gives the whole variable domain DTGVSQNPRHKITKRGQNVTFRCDPISEHNRLYWYRQTLGQGPEFLTYFQNEAQLEKSRLLSDRFSAERPKGSFSTLEIQRTEQGDSAMYLCASSSTGFTGELFFGEGSRLTVL.

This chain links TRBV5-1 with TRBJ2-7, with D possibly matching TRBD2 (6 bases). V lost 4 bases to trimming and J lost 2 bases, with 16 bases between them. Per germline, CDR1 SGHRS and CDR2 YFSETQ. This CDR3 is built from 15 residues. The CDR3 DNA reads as TGCGCCAGCAGCGTAACCGGGACTGACGCCTACGAGCAGTACTTC. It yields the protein CASSVTGTDAYEQYF.